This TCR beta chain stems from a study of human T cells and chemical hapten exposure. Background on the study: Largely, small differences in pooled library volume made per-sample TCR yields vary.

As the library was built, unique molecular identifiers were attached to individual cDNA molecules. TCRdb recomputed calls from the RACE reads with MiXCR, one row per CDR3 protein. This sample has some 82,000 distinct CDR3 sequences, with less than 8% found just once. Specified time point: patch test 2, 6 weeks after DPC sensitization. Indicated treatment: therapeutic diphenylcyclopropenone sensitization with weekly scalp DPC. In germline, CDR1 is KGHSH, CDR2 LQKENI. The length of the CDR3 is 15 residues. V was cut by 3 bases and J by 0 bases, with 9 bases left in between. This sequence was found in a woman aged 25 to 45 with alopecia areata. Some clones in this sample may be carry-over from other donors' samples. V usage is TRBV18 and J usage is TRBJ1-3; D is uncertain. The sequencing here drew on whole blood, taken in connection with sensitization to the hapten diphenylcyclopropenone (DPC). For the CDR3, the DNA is TGTGCCAGCTCACCGTTTACCGACTCTGGAAACACCATATATTTT. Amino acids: CASSPFTDSGNTIYF.